This T cell receptor beta chain was identified during a study of blood T cells in healthy people across ages (dated by TCRdb to between 2014 and 2017). For context, the study as a whole: Template switching captured roughly one uniquely barcoded TCR beta cDNA molecule per two T cells in model experiments. Age-related changes in TCR beta repertoire diversity were measured in the study by deep sequencing normalized with unique cDNA molecular identifiers. The donors were divided into four age groups: young (average roughly 17 years), middle-aged (under 40), aged (about 62) and long-lived (roughly 82). Donors of different ages were randomly distributed across sequencing lanes to avoid experimental bias. Two additional independent replicas of 1 million unique cDNA reads from the same blood draw were analyzed for two donors (one aged 18 to 29 and one aged 80 or older).

The library was obtained by 5' RACE. The sequencer listed for this sample is Illumina HiSeq 2500. A second PCR of about 6 to 12 cycles was run with a J-beta primer mix and a sample-barcoded 5' primer. A template-switch 5' adaptor carrying 12 random nucleotides introduced a unique molecular identifier onto each TCR beta cDNA molecule. Each sample yielded at least 2.5 million CDR3-containing paired-end reads. All of the RNA was converted into first-strand cDNA using the Mint cDNA synthesis kit, with a TRBC-specific oligonucleotide serving as the primer. All cDNA was treated with uracil-DNA glycosylase and then went through a first 18-cycle PCR with the universal primers M1SS and BC2_uni_R. For the original study's pipeline: Normalization of each sample was performed by random selection of 1 million high-quality reads, each carrying a distinct molecular identifier. Reads with shared molecular identifiers were discarded instead of being binned into consensus sequences. CDR3 identification, clonotype clustering and error correction used MiTCR with a Q25 quality threshold and the strictest error-elimination algorithm. A nonparametric unseen species model using Euler transformation provided a lower-bound estimate of total TCR beta diversity. TCRdb took the public reads, trimmed them with fastp at Q25, ran MiXCR for clone calling and kept in-frame beta chains. For every CDR3 protein sequence, its rows merge into one entry that carries the most common genes and DNA. TCRdb's processing, not the study's, gives the V and J calls here. The sample table shows about 700,000 distinct CDR3 sequences, and approximately 29% are seen once. Approximately 15% of the sample is in the top ten clones.

The 35 to 40 donors, aged about 6 to 95 years, were systemically healthy Caucasian individuals from Russia. Around 9.7 milliliters of peripheral blood were collected from each donor into EDTA-treated Vacutainer tubes. PBMCs were isolated by Ficoll-Paque density-gradient centrifugation, with at least 7 million obtained per sample. Trizol reagent was used to extract total RNA from the PBMCs, yielding at least 6 micrograms per sample. The percentages of naive CD45RAhigh/CD27high T cells were determined by flow cytometry on a PBMC aliquot from every donor. Regarding this clonotype: Its antigen remains undetermined. Qualities for individual bases were not recorded, and no much larger clone is one base off.

CDR1 and CDR2 are drawn from the germline V gene: SGHTA, FQGNSA. Deletion took 7 bases off V and 5 bases off J, with a span of 17 bases between the germline ends. The cysteine opens and the phenylalanine closes a CDR3 of 14 amino acids. This entry keeps only the CDR3 DNA: 42 bases, framed from base 1. Summary of the overall study and its limitations: Observed TCR beta diversity per million T cells fell roughly linearly with age, and a significant reduction was already apparent by age roughly 40. Bulk unsorted PBMC profiling prevented conclusive comparison of naive and antigen-experienced compartments. Because donor CMV infection status was unknown, age-related changes in expanded clonotypes were potentially confounded. Estimates of total diversity based on one million sequenced T cells were considered lower bounds and underestimates. Compared with the aged group, the long-lived group had more naive CD4+ T cells, fewer expanded clones and increased TCR diversity, a pattern suggesting age selection. A strong correlation was found between observed TCR beta diversity and the percentage of naive T cells measured by flow cytometry.

The sequence was obtained from a woman over 75 in good health. Donor details come from another sample of the same person, matched by shared clones. The sequence is built from TRBV7-2 and TRBJ1-1; matching of 5 bases hints at TRBD1 as the D gene. The sequencing input was blood. DNA sequence: TGTGCCAGCACCATGGGACGAGCAGGAACTGAAGCTTTCTTT. Translation gives CASTMGRAGTEAFF.